The 5 T cell receptor beta chains listed next were all sequenced from one sample in a study of CD8 T cells in ankylosing spondylitis (dated by TCRdb to about 2017). Antigen specificity for these receptors is unknown. The receptor library was made with 5' RACE. This sample was sequenced with an Illumina HiSeq 2500. The public reads were run again by TCRdb, first through fastp at Q25 and then through MiXCR, and only productive beta chains were kept. For every CDR3 protein sequence, its rows merge into one entry that carries the most common genes and DNA. The sample records 130,000 or so distinct CDR3 sequences, 17% of which are singletons. The ten biggest clones cover around a third of the sample. The study at large found these results: A TCR beta motif made up of several highly homologous amino acid variants appeared to be characteristic of blood from ankylosing spondylitis patients.

The specimen sequenced was blood, either unsorted or a sorted T cell fraction (not recorded which). The source of these receptors is a male donor with ankylosing spondylitis.

The sample holds many counts of this clonotype. The rearrangement joins TRBV7-9 to TRBJ2-7; D unclear. Between the trimmed V and J ends, which lost 5 bases and 3 bases, there was a span of 14 bases. CDR1 is SEHNR, CDR2 FQNEAQ, per germline (reference sequence). CDR3 length equals 14 residues. CDR3 nucleotide sequence: TGTGCCAGCAGCCTAGTAGGGCTGAACTACGAGCAGTACTTC. Translated: CASSLVGLNYEQYF.

In its sample, this clonotype was seen a few times. This rearrangement joins TRBV7-9 to TRBJ1-1; TRBD1 might be the D (6 bases). Trimming shortened V by 3 bases and J by 5 bases, and 16 bases separated the two germline ends. Germline V gene sequence: CDR1 SEHNR, CDR2 FQNEAQ (reference sequence). This CDR3 comprises 15 residues. CDR3 sequence (DNA): TGTGCCAGCAGCTTCATGGTGCAGGGGTCTACTGAAGCTTTCTTT. It is translated as CASSFMVQGSTEAFF.

The chain is built from TRBV7-9 and TRBJ2-1, with 8 bases that match TRBD2. The CDR3 is made up of 16 amino acids. Looked up from germline, CDR1 is SEHNR and CDR2 is FQNEAQ (reference sequence). Unmatched junction bases numbered 10, after V lost 0 bases and J lost 9 bases. The CDR3 DNA is TGTGCCAGCAGCTTAGCCCCCGTCGGGAGGGCCCCTGAGCAGTTCTTC. The encoded protein is CASSLAPVGRAPEQFF.

The chain recombines TRBV6-5 with TRBJ2-1; D may be TRBD2 (6 bases). The germline V gene encodes CDR1 MNHEY and CDR2 SVGAGI. Trimming stripped 8 bases from V and 8 bases from J, with 10 bases between. The CDR3 contains 11 residues. The CDR3: CASYWGDEQFF. CDR3 DNA sequence: TGTGCCAGCTACTGGGGGGATGAGCAGTTCTTC.

This clonotype occurred a few times. The chain links TRBV4-2 to TRBJ2-1; 13 bases agree with TRBD2. The CDR3 loop spans 21 amino acids. Germline CDR1 LGHNA, CDR2 YNFKEQ. V was pared by 2 bases and J by 7 bases, with 20 bases of the junction left unmatched. This chain's CDR3 is CASSQHPGLAGEVRSQNEQFF. The DNA of the CDR3 is TGTGCCAGCAGCCAACACCCTGGACTAGCGGGAGAAGTGAGAAGCCAGAATGAGCAGTTCTTC.